This TCR beta chain came from a study of Ad26.COV2.S vaccination and SARS-CoV-2 variants (dated by TCRdb to the early 2020s). In the study overall: Donors in the vaccine arm were drawn from COV1001, a phase I-IIa trial of Ad26.COV2.S in healthy adults that was multicentre, randomized, double-blind and placebo-controlled. Ad26.COV2.S was administered intramuscularly at 5 x 10^10 or 1 x 10^11 viral particles, either as a single shot or as two shots given 56 days apart. Sequencing of the TCRbeta repertoire served to evaluate the specificity and breadth of SARS-CoV-2-reactive T cell receptors following Ad26.COV2.S vaccination. The TCR-sequenced set comprised roughly 30 samples: some 20 Ad26.COV2.S vaccine recipients, 5 placebo recipients and 8 SARS-CoV-2 convalescent individuals. Trial participants were randomized into five groups of five, in which low-dose or high-dose Ad26.COV2.S was given once or twice, or placebo was given on both occasions. Investigators remained blinded to trial group allocation during experiments and outcome assessment.

Note on this clone: The antigen it binds to is not known. One base away there is no much larger clone; base qualities are not given.

The immunoSEQ Assay was the method used to sequence TCRbeta CDR3 regions. After extraction, genomic DNA underwent amplification by bias-controlled multiplex PCR, followed by high-throughput sequencing. The authors' analysis ran thus. To quantify the absolute abundance of every unique TCRbeta CDR3 region, sequences were collapsed and filtered. T cell fraction was estimated by normalizing TCRbeta template counts to usable DNA, which was measured by amplifying reference genes present in all nucleated cells. Repertoire TCRs were annotated as SARS-CoV-2-specific by exact matching of V gene, CDR3 amino acid sequence and J gene to a known reactive TCR set. The reference SARS-CoV-2 TCR set was derived from MIRA and filtered for enrichment in COVID-19-positive ImmuneCODE repertoires, a step that removed public or cross-reactive TCRs. Using the MIRA antigens, annotated TCRs were further analysed by specific ORF or by position within an ORF. Breadth was defined as annotated unique rearrangements over total unique productive rearrangements; depth was the summed frequency of those rearrangements. Two-sided Wilcoxon rank-sum tests were used to compare TCR breadth between groups. Here the immuneACCESS table is served through TCRdb, limited to in-frame sequences with V and J called. Missing clones are a known gap in these copies; in checked studies unresolved V genes cover under half, and the rest lacks a known reason. For V, J and clone size, that table is used; D and trimming come from the DNA. Counted in this sample were fewer than 500,000 clones; about 90% of them appeared once. The ten largest clones represent 4.3% of the sample.

The research as a whole found: Higher spike-specific TCR breadth was observed in Ad26.COV2.S recipients than in placebo recipients (P = 0.0014). The authors noted that total T cell responses may have been underestimated by the TCR breadth and depth analyses. The study was not powered to compare responses between vaccine doses or regimens. Non-spike TCR breadth was comparable between vaccine and placebo recipients, consistent with the vaccine containing only spike. Substantial breadth of spike-specific CD8+ and CD4+ T cell responses was reported after vaccination.

The meaning of the sample's treatment or condition label: around 19 received Ad26.COV2.S at low or high dose, single or two shots; 5 received placebo; per-sample allocation not given. For vaccine and placebo recipients, the sequenced repertoires came from samples collected on day 63 after the first injection. Between 29 July and 7 August 2020, Cohort 1b enrolled some 25 adults aged 18-55 years at one site in Boston, USA. Ad26.COV2.S was a replication-incompetent adenovirus type 26 vector expressing a prefusion-stabilized SARS-CoV-2 spike protein from the original Wuhan strain. The CDR3 spans 16 residues, from the cysteine through the phenylalanine. Just the 48-base CDR3 DNA is kept, in frame starting at base 1. The germline V gene gives CDR1 as LGHNA and CDR2 as YSLEER. V is cut by 0 bases and J by 0 bases, and the space between the germline ends is 8 bases.

This receptor was taken from a person aged 18-65 years who received the Ad26.COV2.S COVID-19 vaccine or a placebo. The chain employs TRBV4-3 and TRBJ1-4, with no confidently assigned D gene. Specimen: peripheral blood, collected in a trial of Ad26.COV2.S vaccine versus placebo. At the DNA level, the sequence is TGCGCCAGCAGCCAAGAGGGAACAGCAACTAATGAAAAACTGTTTTTT. Its protein product is CASSQEGTATNEKLFF.